These 13 T cell receptor beta chains were sequenced from one sample in a study of Ad26.COV2.S vaccination and SARS-CoV-2 variants. This table comes from immunoSEQ multiplex PCR, and its TCRdb copy is limited to in-frame clones, with some not included. Of fewer than 900,000 clones in the sample, approximately 88% are singletons; the top ten hold nearly 1.5%. Treatment specified: about 20 received Ad26.COV2.S at low or high dose, single or two shots; roughly five received placebo; per-sample allocation not given. The investigators took samples on day 63 after the first vaccine or placebo injection. The sequencing used peripheral blood, collected in a trial of Ad26.COV2.S vaccine versus placebo. Source of these receptors: a person between 18 and 65 years old who received the Ad26.COV2.S COVID-19 vaccine or a placebo.

The J gene is TRBJ2-3, the V gene TRBV4-2; D remains unclear. Germline V lookup: CDR1 LGHNA, CDR2 YNFKEQ. This CDR3 has 12 amino acids. Trimming shortened V by 1 base and J by 5 bases, and 4 bases separated the two germline ends. The CDR3 spells CASSQGRDTQYF. The CDR3 bases are TGTGCCAGCAGCCAAGGAAGAGATACGCAGTATTTT.

The chain employs TRBV18 and TRBJ1-4; weak D call: TRBD1 (5 bases). Germline V gene data show CDR1 as KGHSH and CDR2 as LQKENI. The CDR3 is made up of 13 amino acids. With 5 bases removed from V and 6 bases from J, the gap between germline ends came to 10 bases. This CDR3 is CASSGREDEKLFF. CDR3 bases: TGTGCCAGCTCAGGCAGGGAAGATGAAAAACTGTTTTTT.

This chain uses TRBV9 with TRBJ1-1, with D uncertain. The V end was cut by 3 bases, the J end by 6 bases, with 9 bases between. The germline CDR1 and CDR2 sequences are SGDLS and YYNGEE. The CDR3 is 12 amino acids. DNA for the CDR3: TGTGCCAGCAGCGCAGGAAGCGCTGAAGCTTTCTTT. Translating gives CASSAGSAEAFF. The full variable domain, completed using reference TRBV9 and TRBJ1-1, is DSGVTQTPKHLITATGQRVTLRCSPRSGDLSVYWYQQSLDQGLQFLIQYYNGEERAKGNILERFSAQQFPDLHSELNLSSLELGDSALYFCASSAGSAEAFFGQGTRLTVV.

This clone was counted a few times. The chain combines TRBV6-1 with TRBJ2-3; D is ambiguous. V was cut by 2 bases and J by 5 bases, with 5 bases left in between. The CDR3 has 12 amino acids. Per the germline V gene, CDR1 is MNHNS and CDR2 is SASEGT. DNA for the CDR3: TGTGCCAGCAGTGAATTTCTAGATACGCAGTATTTT. Translated, it gives CASSEFLDTQYF.

This clone is a singleton in its sample. The chain employs TRBV4-1 and TRBJ2-1; TRBD2 matches 7 bases. Looked up from germline, CDR1 is MGHRA and CDR2 is YSYEKL. The CDR3 has 12 residues. The V gene end was trimmed by 4 bases and the J gene end by 8 bases; junction bases not matched to a gene: 2. This chain's CDR3 is CASSLGGDEQFF. As DNA, the CDR3 is TGCGCCAGCAGCCTGGGAGGGGATGAGCAGTTCTTC.

The J gene is TRBJ2-1, the V gene TRBV18; TRBD2 aligns across 7 bases. The CDR3 loop spans 17 amino acids. Trimming at V came to 2 bases and at J to 0 bases, leaving 7 bases not matched to a gene. Germline V gene sequence: CDR1 KGHSH, CDR2 LQKENI. The CDR3 sequence is CASSPAVLAVSYNEQFF. CDR3 in DNA: TGTGCCAGCTCACCAGCGGTTCTAGCGGTCTCCTACAATGAGCAGTTCTTC.

This chain uses TRBV30 with TRBJ2-7; no reliable D call. Germline CDR1 is GTSNPN and CDR2 is SVGIG (reference sequence). V was pared by 1 base and J by 7 bases, with 17 bases between. The CDR3 is 14 amino acids. CDR3 DNA sequence: TGTGCCTGGAGTGAGGGCTCCGGATCGGGTGAGCAGTACTTC. It is translated as CAWSEGSGSGEQYF.

V is TRBV6-2 or TRBV6-3 and J is TRBJ2-1; 7 bases map to TRBD2. Trimming removed 6 bases from V and 11 bases from J; junction bases left unmatched: 4. CDR1 and CDR2 from the germline V gene are MNHEY and SVGEGT. The CDR3 covers 11 residues. The CDR3 sequence is CASSQAGQQFF. The CDR3 DNA reads as TGTGCCAGCAGCCAAGCGGGACAGCAGTTCTTC.

Concerning this clone itself: Sequence at one end of the junction differs from germline and may be a read error. The V call is TRBV3-1 (or the pseudogene TRBV3-2), the J call TRBJ2-5, with D perhaps assigned TRBD1 or TRBD2 (5 bases each). Germline values: CDR1 LGHDT, CDR2 YNNKEL (reference sequence). The CDR3 runs 14 residues. The CDR3 DNA follows: TGTGCCAGCAGCAACTCCCCCCAGGGAGAGGCCCAGTACTTC. Amino acid sequence: CASSNSPQGEAQYF.

This clone was counted a single time. The chain uses TRBV18 and TRBJ2-6; D remains unclear. The CDR3 is 15 amino acids. Germline loops: CDR1 KGHSH, CDR2 LQKENI. V was clipped by 2 bases and J by 1 base, with 6 bases between them. As DNA, the CDR3 is TGTGCCAGCTCACCAGGGGTGTCTGGGGCCAACGTCCTGACTTTC. Its translation: CASSPGVSGANVLTF.

The chain employs TRBV30 and TRBJ1-1, with a tentative D call TRBD1 (6 bases). Germline V gene data show CDR1 as GTSNPN and CDR2 as SVGIG (reference sequence). The CDR3 consists of 15 residues. Between the trimmed V and J ends, which lost 2 bases and 5 bases, there was a span of 18 bases. The CDR3 spells CAWSNRMGAGTEAFF. In DNA, the CDR3 is TGTGCCTGGAGTAATCGAATGGGGGCTGGGACTGAAGCTTTCTTT. The full variable domain, completed using reference TRBV30 and TRBJ1-1, is SQTIHQWPATLVQPVGSPLSLECTVEGTSNPNLYWYRQAAGRGLQLLFYSVGIGQISSEVPQNLSASRPQDRQFILSSKKLLLSDSGFYLCAWSNRMGAGTEAFFGQGTRLTVV.

This clone was detected ten times or more. The rearrangement joins TRBV30 to TRBJ1-2; unclear D gene. Germline CDR1 and CDR2: GTSNPN and SVGIG (reference sequence). V lost 3 bases and J lost 0, with 14 bases in between. This CDR3 has 15 amino acids. The CDR3 loop reads CAWRRSGTSNYGYTF. The DNA of the CDR3 is TGTGCCTGGAGACGCTCAGGCACCTCTAACTATGGCTACACCTTC.

V and J are TRBV11-3 and TRBJ1-1; D not resolved. Germline V lookup: CDR1 SGHNT, CDR2 YENEEA. The CDR3 spans 14 residues. V lost 0 bases to trimming and J lost 2 bases, with 7 bases between them. Here the CDR3 DNA reads TGTGCCAGCAGCTTAGATGGGTCTAACACTGAAGCTTTCTTT. Translated, it gives CASSLDGSNTEAFF.